This TCR beta chain was obtained from a study of blood T cell repertoires in COVID-19. Study in general: Sources were T cells, B-cell-depleted T cells, or PBMCs; the material itself was cDNA or gDNA.

V lost 2 bases, J lost 7 bases, and 4 bases stayed unmatched. Per the germline V gene, CDR1 is KGHDR and CDR2 is SFDVKD. This CDR3 contains 13 residues. In the source study's methods: Reference gene primer amplification gave nucleated cell count estimates. The data were produced by immunoSEQ multiplex PCR, yet TCRdb's version contains in-frame clones alone and is incomplete. V and J calls and clone size come straight from that table; D and trimming were deduced from the DNA. The table has 140,000 or so clones, over 80% seen once. The chain uses TRBV24-1 and TRBJ2-7; 7 bases align to TRBD1. The material sequenced was peripheral blood. This receptor was taken from a man in his 60s with active or convalescent COVID-19. The CDR3 sequence is CATSDYRGGEQYF. Written as DNA, the CDR3 is TGTGCCACCAGTGATTACAGGGGTGGTGAGCAGTACTTC.